The 7 T cell receptor beta chains in this list originate from one sample, sequenced in a study of cytomegalovirus exposure and HLA in healthy donors. This PCR relied on a set of 60 Vbeta primers and 13 Jbeta primers. Repertoires were generated with immunoSEQ multiplex PCR, while TCRdb's copy carries only in-frame clones and drops some. Among roughly 200,000 clones listed, roughly 83% were seen once. The material sequenced was PBMCs. The source of these receptors is a boy under 10 years old in good health and CMV-seronegative.

This chain joins TRBV6-5 and TRBJ2-1; the match to TRBD1 covers 11 bases. V dropped 4 bases and J dropped 8; count of bases not matched to a gene: 1. Germline V CDR1 and CDR2: MNHEY, SVGAGI. The CDR3 is made up of 13 amino acids. CDR3: CASSSGQGDEQFF. CDR3 DNA: TGTGCCAGCAGTTCGGGACAGGGGGATGAGCAGTTCTTC.

This chain connects TRBV29-1 to TRBJ1-1; weak D call: TRBD1 (6 bases). CDR3 length equals 12 residues. CDR1 and CDR2 from the germline V gene are SQVTM and ANQGSEA. V lost 6 bases, J lost 6 bases, and 14 bases lay in between. Written as DNA, the CDR3 is TGCAGCGTCCTCAGGGGAGGGGCTGAAGCTTTCTTT. Translating gives CSVLRGGAEAFF.

The chain has TRBV6-5 and TRBJ2-7; D might be TRBD1 (5 bases). The CDR3 extends over 15 amino acids. Germline values: CDR1 MNHEY, CDR2 SVGAGI. V lost 2 bases and J 5 bases, leaving 16 bases between the germline ends. The CDR3 coding sequence is TGTGCCAGCAGTTACGGGGCAGGGATTTACCACGAGCAGTACTTC. It specifies CASSYGAGIYHEQYF.

Of note for this clone: A junction boundary mismatches the germline segment, possibly from a read error. The chain uses TRBV7-9 and TRBJ2-7, with D possibly TRBD2 on 5 matching bases. This CDR3 has 12 amino acids. The germline V gene encodes CDR1 SEHNR and CDR2 FQNEAQ (reference sequence). The CDR3 is CSSSFGAYEQYF. The CDR3 nucleotides are TGTTCCAGCAGCTTCGGGGCCTACGAGCAGTACTTC.

This rearrangement joins TRBV7-6 to TRBJ2-7; the D is unclear. The germline gives CDR1 SGHVS, CDR2 FNYEAQ. The CDR3 consists of 12 residues. V was clipped by 5 bases and J by 6 bases, with 11 bases between them. CDR3 sequence reads: CASSDQQLEQYF. CDR3 in DNA: TGTGCCAGCAGCGACCAACAGCTCGAGCAGTACTTC.

The chain joins TRBV11-1 to TRBJ2-7; 8 nucleotides line up with TRBD1. The CDR3 runs to 16 residues. J was trimmed by 0 bases and V by 5 bases; bases with no gene match: 9. Germline V gene lookup returns CDR1 SGHAT and CDR2 FQDESV (reference sequence). The CDR3 spells CASSTEAQGASYEQYF. In nucleotides, the CDR3 is TGTGCCAGCAGCACAGAGGCGCAGGGGGCCTCCTACGAGCAGTACTTC.

The genes are TRBV5-8 and TRBJ1-5; 7 bases align to TRBD1. V was clipped by 3 bases and J by 0 bases; unmatched bases: 3. The CDR3 has 15 residues. Germline-derived CDR1 and CDR2 are SGHTS and YDEGEE. The CDR3 loop is CASSWGQNSNQPQHF. In nucleotides, the CDR3 is TGTGCCAGCAGCTGGGGACAGAATAGCAATCAGCCCCAGCATTTT. The complete variable domain, with remaining parts taken from reference TRBV5-8 and TRBJ1-5, reads EAGVTQSPTHLIKTRGQQATLRCSPISGHTSVYWYQQALGLGLQFLLWYDEGEERNRGNFPPRFSGRQFPNYSSELNVNALELEDSALYLCASSWGQNSNQPQHFGDGTRLSIL.